The sequence of this T cell receptor beta chain was determined in a study of cytomegalovirus exposure and HLA in healthy donors. Study conclusions and caveats: Earlier findings revealed that most TCR beta V segments proved productive either about 87% or about 30% of the time. Later analysis showed most CMV-associated TCR beta chains appearing HLA-restricted.

With V trimmed by 0 bases and J by 2 bases, 3 bases remained unmatched. The CDR3 is made up of 15 amino acids. Germline-derived CDR1 and CDR2 are MNHNS and SASEGT. Notes on this clone: As yet, its antigen is unknown.

Among the donors, all were healthy bone marrow donors. 13 Jbeta primers and 60 Vbeta primers were used for the PCR. Sequencing was performed with immunoSEQ multiplex PCR; in TCRdb, only in-frame clones are kept and a portion is missing. The data show roughly 140,000 clones, around four fifths seen once. This clonotype originated in a male donor in good health and CMV-seronegative. The sample comprised PBMCs. The V gene is TRBV6-1, the J gene TRBJ1-1; the match to TRBD1 covers 7 bases. The CDR3: CASSEAHRGNTEAFF. CDR3 bases: TGTGCCAGCAGTGAAGCCCACAGGGGCAACACTGAAGCTTTCTTT.